A single sample gave rise to the 29 T cell receptor beta chains below, sequenced in a study of T cells in localized non-small cell lung cancer. Using immunoSEQ multiplex PCR, the repertoire was profiled, and TCRdb retains in-frame clones only, with some absent. The sample carries over 45,000 clones, around 86% recorded once. The starting material was PBMCs, obtained before any cancer treatment. The receptors originated from a female donor with stage II lung adenocarcinoma.

This chain links TRBV7-9 with TRBJ2-5; D is ambiguous. Germline CDR1 is SEHNR and CDR2 is FQNEAQ (reference sequence). The CDR3 spans 13 residues. The V gene lost 3 bases and the J gene lost 7 bases, with 12 bases spanning the gap. Written as DNA, the CDR3 is TGTGCCAGCAGCTTGGACGGCCTTGGGACCCAGTACTTC. It is translated as CASSLDGLGTQYF.

The CDR3 coding sequence is TGCGCCAGCAGTGAATACATAGGGGACAATGAGCAGTTCTTC. This encodes CASSEYIGDNEQFF. The chain couples TRBV10-1 to TRBJ2-1, with a weak D call TRBD1 (5 bases). CDR3 length equals 14 residues. Looked up from germline, CDR1 is WNHNN and CDR2 is SYGVQD (reference sequence). The ends were cut back, 3 bases at V and 5 bases at J, with 11 bases in the middle.

The chain uses TRBV6-6 and TRBJ2-3; TRBD2 matches at 7 bases. The trim removed 6 bases at V and 0 bases at J, leaving 3 bases unmatched. Germline assignment: CDR1 MNHNY and CDR2 SVGAGI (reference sequence). This CDR3 has 14 residues. DNA of the CDR3: TGTGCCAGCAGGAAAGCGGGGAGCACAGATACGCAGTATTTT. Translating gives CASRKAGSTDTQYF.

The rearrangement uses TRBV11-3 and TRBJ2-7, with a possible D match to TRBD1 (6 bases). Trimming removed 3 bases from V and 4 bases from J, with 10 bases in between. The CDR3 is 13 amino acids. CDR1 is SGHNT, CDR2 YENEEA, per germline. CDR3 in DNA: TGTGCCAGCAGCTTGGATACAGGGTACGAGCAGTACTTC. Translated: CASSLDTGYEQYF.

The rearrangement uses TRBV5-1 and TRBJ2-2; D is possibly TRBD2 (6 bases). Germline V gene lookup returns CDR1 SGHRS and CDR2 YFSETQ. The V gene lost 2 bases and the J gene lost 0 bases, with 8 bases spanning the gap. The CDR3 runs 15 residues. DNA of the CDR3: TGCGCCAGCAGCTTCGGGACTTCGAACACCGGGGAGCTGTTTTTT. This encodes CASSFGTSNTGELFF. Drawing the rest from reference TRBV5-1 and TRBJ2-2, the complete variable domain is KAGVTQTPRYLIKTRGQQVTLSCSPISGHRSVSWYQQTPGQGLQFLFEYFSETQRNKGNFPGRFSGRQFSNSRSEMNVSTLELGDSALYLCASSFGTSNTGELFFGEGSRLTVL.

CDR3 in amino acids: CASSHSADRNSYEQYF. The CDR3, as DNA: TGCGCCAGCAGTCATTCTGCGGACAGGAACTCCTACGAGCAGTACTTC. V is TRBV23-1 and J is TRBJ2-7; 7 positions match TRBD1. TRBV23-1 falls under the ORF class, with uncertain function. The CDR3 is 16 residues long. V was pared by 3 bases and J by 0 bases, with 8 bases of the junction left unmatched.

CDR3 sequence: CASRTGTGETGELFF. The CDR3 DNA reads TGCGCCAGCCGTACCGGGACAGGGGAAACCGGGGAGCTGTTTTTT. J is TRBJ2-2 and V is TRBV5-1, with TRBD1 identical over 10 bases. CDR1 and CDR2 from the germline V gene are SGHRS and YFSETQ. Germline trimming cut 7 bases from V and 5 bases from J; bases unmatched to any gene: 8. The CDR3 sequence is 15 residues long.

The chain is built from TRBV6-6 and TRBJ1-2; TRBD1 agrees at 9 bases. Germline V lookup: CDR1 MNHNY, CDR2 SVGAGI (reference sequence). The length of the CDR3 is 14 residues. Unmatched junction bases numbered 9, after V lost 8 bases and J lost 5 bases. CDR3 nucleotide sequence: TGTGCCAGCCGATACCAACAGGGGGCATATGGCTACACCTTC. Protein product: CASRYQQGAYGYTF.

The gene calls are TRBV28 and TRBJ1-4; D is undetermined. The germline V and J ends were trimmed by 4 bases and 5 bases, with 14 bases remaining between them. Germline V CDR1 and CDR2: MDHEN, SYDVKM. This CDR3 is built from 15 residues. CDR3 loop: CASSSEEMGNEKLFF. Written as DNA, the CDR3 is TGTGCCAGCAGTTCAGAAGAAATGGGAAATGAAAAACTGTTTTTT. The variable domain in full, with the rest retrieved from reference TRBV28 and TRBJ1-4, is DVKVTQSSRYLVKRTGEKVFLECVQDMDHENMFWYRQDPGLGLRLIYFSYDVKMKEKGDIPEGYSVSREKKERFSLILESASTNQTSMYLCASSSEEMGNEKLFFGSGTQLSVL.

The chain joins TRBV11-2 to TRBJ2-7, with 8 positions matching TRBD2. Germline V gene sequence: CDR1 SGHAT, CDR2 FQNNGV. The CDR3 spans 17 residues. Trimming took 5 bases from V and 1 from J; bases not matched to a gene: 13. This chain's CDR3 is CASSVEFGTRRSYEQYF. CDR3 DNA: TGTGCCAGCAGCGTCGAATTTGGGACTAGAAGGTCCTACGAGCAGTACTTC. Variable domain in full (rest from reference TRBV11-2 and TRBJ2-7): EAGVAQSPRYKIIEKRQSVAFWCNPISGHATLYWYQQILGQGPKLLIQFQNNGVVDDSQLPKDRFSAERLKGVDSTLKIQPAKLEDSAVYLCASSVEFGTRRSYEQYFGPGTRLTVT.

The rearrangement uses TRBV19 and TRBJ1-2, with 7 bases matching TRBD1. J gave up 2 bases and V 7 bases, and 10 bases lay outside the gene matches. Looked up from germline, CDR1 is LNHDA and CDR2 is SQIVND (reference sequence). The CDR3 contains 15 residues. The CDR3, as DNA: TGTGCCAGTAAATCCAGGGGGGCTATAAACTATGGCTACACCTTC. It translates to CASKSRGAINYGYTF.

The CDR3 spells CATSRDDRGNQPQHF. The CDR3 region has the DNA TGTGCCACCAGCAGAGATGATCGGGGTAATCAGCCCCAGCATTTT. V and J are TRBV15 and TRBJ1-5; D unclear. V was clipped by 0 bases and J by 4 bases, with 10 bases between them. The CDR3 consists of 15 residues. Germline CDR1 and CDR2: LNHNV and YYDKDF (reference sequence).

This rearrangement joins TRBV6-1 to TRBJ1-1, with a tentative D call TRBD1 (5 bases). V lost 2 bases to trimming and J lost 1 base, with 8 bases between them. The germline V gene encodes CDR1 MNHNS and CDR2 SASEGT. CDR3 length: 14 amino acids. For the CDR3, the DNA is TGTGCCAGCAGTGAATATAGGGGGAACACTGAAGCTTTCTTT. This translates into CASSEYRGNTEAFF.

In DNA form, the CDR3 reads TGTGCCAGCACCCACCCGGGGGTTAGGGTAGCTGAAGCTTTCTTT. Protein product: CASTHPGVRVAEAFF. The chain combines TRBV6-6 with TRBJ1-1, with D perhaps matching TRBD1 (5 bases). Germline values: CDR1 MNHNY, CDR2 SVGAGI (reference sequence). V lost 7 bases, J lost 6 bases, and 21 bases lay in between. This CDR3 region has 15 residues.

About this clone itself: The junction and the germline gene differ at one end; a read error may be behind it. The chain combines TRBV5-8 with TRBJ1-2; no firm D call. The germline CDR1 and CDR2 sequences are SGHTS and YDEGEE. This CDR3 region has 13 residues. CDR3 nucleotides: TGTGCCAGCACCTTGGACGGCTACTATGGCTACACCTTC. This sequence encodes CASTLDGYYGYTF.

The chain employs TRBV5-1 and TRBJ1-3; 7 nucleotides match TRBD1. This CDR3 comprises 16 residues. V was clipped by 4 bases and J by 3 bases; unmatched bases: 10. CDR1 and CDR2 from the germline V gene are SGHRS and YFSETQ. The CDR3 spells CASSPHGTADGNTIYF. CDR3 coding DNA: TGCGCCAGCAGCCCACACGGGACAGCGGATGGAAACACCATATATTTT.

The chain combines TRBV30 with TRBJ1-4; no reliable D call. V was pared by 0 bases and J by 3 bases, with 11 bases between. Germline V lookup: CDR1 GTSNPN, CDR2 SVGIG (reference sequence). CDR3 length: 15 amino acids. The CDR3 reads CAWSVPRRSNEKLFF. Here the CDR3 DNA reads TGTGCCTGGAGTGTACCCCGACGATCTAATGAAAAACTGTTTTTT.

This clone was seen just once. This chain joins TRBV2 and TRBJ1-2, with D unresolved. The CDR3 sequence is 13 residues long. V was shortened by 4 bases and J by 4 bases, with 10 bases between the two germline ends. Germline V gene data show CDR1 as SNHLY and CDR2 as FYNNEI. The CDR3 reads CASSASLPYGYTF. The CDR3 region has the DNA TGTGCCAGCAGTGCATCGTTACCCTATGGCTACACCTTC. Supplemented by reference TRBV2 and TRBJ1-2, the full variable domain reads EPEVTQTPSHQVTQMGQEVILRCVPISNHLYFYWYRQILGQKVEFLVSFYNNEISEKSEIFDDQFSVERPDGSNFTLKIRSTKLEDSAMYFCASSASLPYGYTFGSGTRLTVV.

J is TRBJ1-5 and V is TRBV6-1; 7 nucleotides line up with TRBD1. The CDR3 has 18 amino acids. J gave up 5 bases and V 4 bases, and 17 bases lay outside the gene matches. Germline lookup yields CDR1 MNHNS and CDR2 SASEGT. CDR3 amino acids: CASSGYRGNMRPDQPQHF. The CDR3 DNA is TGTGCCAGCAGTGGGTACAGGGGTAACATGCGTCCCGATCAGCCCCAGCATTTT.

V usage is TRBV30 and J usage is TRBJ1-1; no clear D gene. V lost 2 bases and J lost 1, with 17 bases in between. The germline V gene has CDR1 GTSNPN and CDR2 SVGIG (reference sequence). The CDR3 is 16 amino acids. The CDR3, as DNA: TGTGCCTGGAGTTATCTCTCCTCCTTAGGGAACACTGAAGCTTTCTTT. It encodes CAWSYLSSLGNTEAFF.

The count of this clone is one. The chain joins TRBV19 to TRBJ1-4, with 10 bases matching TRBD1. After removal of 6 bases from V and 11 bases from J, the junction contained 12 bases not matched to a gene. This CDR3 contains 15 residues. The germline CDR1 and CDR2 sequences are LNHDA and SQIVND (reference sequence). CDR3 nucleotides: TGTGCCAGTAGAACTCCGGGACAGGGGCCCGGGAAACTGTTTTTT. Translating gives CASRTPGQGPGKLFF.

The chain has TRBV6-6 and TRBJ1-1, with D unclear. Germline-derived CDR1 and CDR2 are MNHNY and SVGAGI (reference sequence). V lost 0 bases and J lost 1, with 6 bases in between. The CDR3 is made up of 14 amino acids. CDR3: CASSYSRGNTEAFF. CDR3 DNA sequence: TGTGCCAGCAGTTACTCGCGGGGGAACACTGAAGCTTTCTTT.

The V and J genes are TRBV4-1 and TRBJ2-7, with D possibly matching TRBD2 (6 bases). Trimming removed 1 base from V and 0 bases from J, with 10 bases in between. The CDR3 is made up of 15 amino acids. Germline lookup yields CDR1 MGHRA and CDR2 YSYEKL. CDR3 bases: TGCGCCAGCAGCCAAGTAGCGGACCTCTCCTACGAGCAGTACTTC. It is translated as CASSQVADLSYEQYF.

The chain links TRBV27 to TRBJ1-5, with D tentatively TRBD1 (5 bases). The CDR3 covers 15 residues. Germline loops: CDR1 MNHEY, CDR2 SMNVEV (reference sequence). Between the trimmed V and J ends, which lost 2 bases and 6 bases, there was a span of 14 bases. The chain's CDR3 is CASSLRGVSPQPQHF. CDR3 in DNA: TGTGCCAGCAGTTTAAGAGGGGTCAGCCCTCAGCCCCAGCATTTT.

The chain uses TRBV27 and TRBJ2-5; TRBD1 aligns across 11 bases. With 5 bases clipped from V and 11 bases from J, the junction kept 10 bases outside the gene matches. CDR1 MNHEY and CDR2 SMNVEV come from the germline V gene (reference sequence). This CDR3 is 14 amino acids long. CDR3 loop: CASSQGQGAGEQYF. The CDR3 DNA reads as TGTGCCAGCAGTCAAGGACAGGGGGCAGGGGAGCAGTACTTC.

The V and J genes are TRBV19 and TRBJ1-6; 7 nucleotides agree with TRBD1. Germline CDR1 LNHDA, CDR2 SQIVND (reference sequence). V was clipped by 5 bases and J by 6 bases; unmatched bases: 7. The CDR3 length is 15 residues. This chain's CDR3 is CASSLRTGSNSPLHF. In nucleotides, the CDR3 is TGTGCCAGTAGTCTGAGGACAGGATCTAATTCACCCCTCCACTTT.

V and J are TRBV11-1 and TRBJ2-7; no firm D call. Trimming cost V 2 bases and J 0 bases, with 5 bases left between them. This CDR3 is built from 13 residues. CDR1 is SGHAT, CDR2 FQDESV, per germline (reference sequence). CDR3 nucleotides: TGTGCCAGCAGCTTAACAGACTCCTACGAGCAGTACTTC. Residues: CASSLTDSYEQYF.

V is TRBV4-2 and J is TRBJ2-1; D gene unclear. Germline V gives CDR1 LGHNA, CDR2 YNFKEQ. Deletions cut 5 bases from V and 2 bases from J, with 7 bases between. This CDR3 is built from 13 residues. The CDR3 DNA reads as TGTGCCAGCAGCTTGGCCCCCTACAATGAGCAGTTCTTC. Translated, it gives CASSLAPYNEQFF.

The chain has TRBV6-1 and TRBJ1-5, with D perhaps TRBD1 (6 bases). Germline values: CDR1 MNHNS, CDR2 SASEGT. With 4 bases removed from V and 4 bases from J, the gap between germline ends came to 11 bases. The CDR3 covers 14 residues. CDR3 in DNA: TGTGCCAGCAGTGTAGGAGGGGGAAATCAGCCCCAGCATTTT. The encoded protein is CASSVGGGNQPQHF.